Listed below are T cell receptor beta chains from one sample, sequenced in a study of cytomegalovirus exposure and HLA in healthy donors. The assay was immunoSEQ multiplex PCR, and TCRdb's table has in-frame clones only and misses some. Of more than 85,000 clones in the sample, around 74% are singletons; the top ten hold around a tenth. Sequencing input: PBMCs. The receptors derive from a man aged 30-40 years in good health and CMV-seropositive. Both conserved end residues are part of each CDR3. Each record gives: V gene, D gene, J gene, clone size, CDR3 DNA, CDR3 protein. D genes are given only for firm matches. Rows may omit the clone size; those that give it use once, few, many or a size class.

v_call: TRBV27
d_call: TRBD1
j_call: TRBJ2-5
clone_size: NA
cdr3_nt: TGTGCCAGCAGTTTATCGTCAGGGGGCCAAGAGACCCAGTACTTC
cdr3_aa: CASSLSSGGQETQYF

v_call: TRBV6-5
d_call: NA
j_call: TRBJ1-4
clone_size: NA
cdr3_nt: TGTGCCAGCAGTACCACAGGGTTTGAAAAACTGTTTTTT
cdr3_aa: CASSTTGFEKLFF

v_call: TRBV4-2
d_call: TRBD1
j_call: TRBJ2-7
clone_size: once
cdr3_nt: TGTGCCAGCAGGACAGGGGCTGGCGAGCAGTACTTC
cdr3_aa: CASRTGAGEQYF

v_call: TRBV27
d_call: TRBD1
j_call: TRBJ2-7
clone_size: NA
cdr3_nt: TGTGCCAGCAGACCCCGGACAGGATACTACGAGCAGTACTTC
cdr3_aa: CASRPRTGYYEQYF

v_call: TRBV23-1
d_call: NA
j_call: TRBJ1-6
clone_size: NA
cdr3_nt: TGCGCCAGCAGTCAATCGCGCGCAGGTAATTCACCCCTCCACTTT
cdr3_aa: CASSQSRAGNSPLHF

v_call: TRBV27
d_call: TRBD1
j_call: TRBJ2-7
clone_size: NA
cdr3_nt: TGTGCCAGCAGTTCGCCGACAGGGAACGACCACGAGCAGTACTTC
cdr3_aa: CASSSPTGNDHEQYF

v_call: TRBV7-2
d_call: NA
j_call: TRBJ2-7
clone_size: few
cdr3_nt: TGTGCCAGCAGCAAGCGAGGGACCTACGAGCAGTACTTC
cdr3_aa: CASSKRGTYEQYF

v_call: TRBV30
d_call: NA
j_call: TRBJ1-4
clone_size: NA
cdr3_nt: TGTGCCTGGGGGGCGTCGGGACACGCTAATGAAAAACTGTTTTTT
cdr3_aa: CAWGASGHANEKLFF

v_call: TRBV28
d_call: TRBD2
j_call: TRBJ2-1
clone_size: NA
cdr3_nt: TGTGCCAGCAGACCCACTAGCGGGGGTTTCAATGAGCAGTTCTTC
cdr3_aa: CASRPTSGGFNEQFF

v_call: TRBV14
d_call: NA
j_call: TRBJ1-1
clone_size: few
cdr3_nt: TGTGCCAGCAGCCAAGTAGGTCGGGGGAGGAACACTGAAGCTTTCTTT
cdr3_aa: CASSQVGRGRNTEAFF

v_call: TRBV5-8
d_call: NA
j_call: TRBJ1-5
clone_size: NA
cdr3_nt: TGTGCCAGCAGCCCCTATGCAGGGAAGGCCAATCAGCCCCAGCATTTT
cdr3_aa: CASSPYAGKANQPQHF

v_call: TRBV19
d_call: NA
j_call: TRBJ2-3
clone_size: NA
cdr3_nt: TGTGCCAGTACCCCAACAGCCACAGATACGCAGTATTTT
cdr3_aa: CASTPTATDTQYF

v_call: TRBV7-9
d_call: NA
j_call: TRBJ2-1
clone_size: NA
cdr3_nt: TGTGCCAGCAGCGGCTCCGGGACCTACAATGAGCAGTTCTTC
cdr3_aa: CASSGSGTYNEQFF

v_call: TRBV7-9
d_call: NA
j_call: TRBJ1-1
clone_size: NA
cdr3_nt: TGTGCCAGCAGCCTGGACTTTGCGGAAGCTTTCTTT
cdr3_aa: CASSLDFAEAFF

v_call: TRBV5-1
d_call: NA
j_call: TRBJ2-3
clone_size: few
cdr3_nt: TGCGCCAGCAGCTTGGTGACAGTCGAAACAGATACGCAGTATTTT
cdr3_aa: CASSLVTVETDTQYF

v_call: TRBV2
d_call: NA
j_call: TRBJ2-1
clone_size: NA
cdr3_nt: TGTGCCAGCAGTGTCGGGCAGGGGGGATACAATGAGCAGTTCTTC
cdr3_aa: CASSVGQGGYNEQFF

v_call: TRBV10-1
d_call: NA
j_call: TRBJ2-3
clone_size: few
cdr3_nt: TGCGCCAGCAGTGAGTCTCAGGGTCTGACGGCAGATACGCAGTATTTT
cdr3_aa: CASSESQGLTADTQYF

v_call: TRBV19
d_call: NA
j_call: TRBJ2-5
clone_size: NA
cdr3_nt: TGTGCCAGTAGAGGCCGGGGGAAAGAGACCCAGTACTTC
cdr3_aa: CASRGRGKETQYF